This T cell receptor beta chain is from a study of shared clonotypes between healthy human individuals (dated by TCRdb to the early 2020s). In the study overall: Three men and two women, aged 18 to 49 years, made up the cohort. For each donor, CD4 naive and CD4 memory were each run on three plates, CD8 naive on two plates, and CD8 memory on one plate. To estimate repertoire size and how much clonotype sharing occurs between individuals, the study deeply sequenced the blood TCR repertoires of five healthy adults. To increase sequencing depth and limit assay-specific biases, TCR repertoire library preparation and sequencing were carried out by different laboratories using diverse techniques. Each donor's leukapheresis produced roughly between roughly 0.85 and 9.5 billion PBMCs.

Study-wide conclusions, independent of this receptor: Clonotypes shared by all four sorted-subset donors showed higher generation probabilities than non-shared clonotypes. Only blood was sampled, and tissue TCR repertoires likely differ from those in blood. Even with the large sequencing depth, rarefaction of the sorted-subset datasets indicated that sequencing was incomplete. Because the study included only a small number of donors, the genetic and exposure-history diversity represented was limited. Based on pairwise subsampling, the degree of clonotype sharing among donors was expected to be affected by sequencing depth. Larger estimated clonotype richness was generally found for naive subsets than for memory subsets. Across a few donors, approximately 4.6% of naive CD4, 3.5% of naive CD8, about 2% of memory CD4, and over 0.35% of memory CD8 clonotypes were shared.

The sample holds one count of this clone. Its antigen is still unknown. Nothing much larger sits one base from this clone, and base qualities are not available. The donors were healthy, HIV-negative adults with no recently reported acute infections or vaccinations. Every donor was a Caucasian adult living in Nashville, Tennessee, USA. CD4+ T cells were enriched by magnetic negative selection, after which naive cells were positively selected on CD45RA and the negative fraction was taken as the memory subset. After blood collection by leukapheresis, PBMCs were isolated using Ficoll-Histopaque density gradient centrifugation and then cryopreserved in the vapor phase of liquid nitrogen. Analytical flow cytometry was used to check the purity and quantity of every magnetically sorted T cell population. Each sorted fraction had its genomic DNA isolated and then quantified by UV absorbance on a Nanodrop 2000c.

The germline V gene provides CDR1 MDHEN and CDR2 SYDVKM. The germline ends are 13 bases apart after V is trimmed by 3 bases and J by 8 bases. The CDR3 numbers 14 residues from cysteine through phenylalanine. CDR3 DNA is the only sequence kept; it has 42 bases, read in frame from the first base. TCR CDR3 regions were amplified from genomic DNA by multiplex PCR using the deep immunoSEQ assay. Extracted genomic DNA from each cell subset was spread evenly across all wells of several immunoSEQ 96-well plates, with each plate serving as a replicate. Each replicate PCR for sorted subsets received approximately 200 ng genomic DNA, equal to about 30,000 T cell genomes. The purified libraries were quantified using a Qubit 3.0 fluorometer, sized with a Bioanalyzer 2100, and then quantified again using the KAPA Library Quantification kit. Every immunoSEQ 96-well plate was sequenced on a separate single-read 150-cycle Illumina NextSeq 550 flow cell. Processing in the source paper ran as follows. Because the immunoSEQ output held only junctional sequences and lacked quality scores, the filtering could not match the filtering applied to full-length reads. Sequences were annotated with PyIR, a Python wrapper for IgBLAST v1.9, using IMGT germline references to assign V/J genes and CDR3. Reads were filtered out if the reads had weak V/J assignments (E-value above 1e-6), no CDR3, stop codons, out-of-frame junctions, or ambiguous translated residues. V3J clonotypes were defined as sequences sharing the same inferred V gene, J gene, and CDR3 amino acid sequence. To compute the percentage overlap between repertoires, the number of shared unique clonotypes was divided by the size of the smaller repertoire. RTK rarefaction, the Chao1 estimator, and Recon v2.1 estimates of unobserved clonotypes were used to assess repertoire richness. Generation probabilities were computed with OLGA for all TCRbeta clonotypes obtained by the gDNA method from several donors. Not all clones reach the TCRdb copy of this immuneACCESS table, which keeps in-frame sequences only. Checked studies attribute under half of the gap to unresolved V genes and leave the rest unexplained. D and trimming were read from the DNA, whereas the V and J calls and clone size are those reported in that table. The sample contains a few hundred thousand clones, almost 97% of them found a single time. Roughly 0.05% of the sample is taken by the ten largest.

The chain links TRBV28 with TRBJ1-4; a weak D assignment points to TRBD1 (6 bases agree). The sample consisted of naive CD4+ T cells sorted from blood. The intended sense of this specimen's cell subset or site label: CD45RA+ positively selected. This TCR came from a woman aged 25 to 39 in good health. Here is the DNA: TGTGCCAGCAGTTTCGTGCAGGGGAGGGAAAAACTGTTTTTT. This gives the protein CASSFVQGREKLFF.